These 14 T cell receptor beta chains originate from one sample sequenced in a study of blood T cell repertoires in COVID-19. Method: immunoSEQ multiplex PCR; TCRdb's copy keeps in-frame clones and lacks some. The data contain 250,000 or so clones, 70% to 90% of them singletons. The sequencing sample was made of PBMCs or T cells enriched from blood (not recorded which). All receptors come from a woman aged 45-60 years who had been exposed to COVID-19.

This clone has a handful of counts. The chain joins TRBV11-2 to TRBJ1-3; no clear D. Germline CDR1 reads SGHAT; CDR2 reads FQNNGV. CDR3 length: 14 amino acids. V shed 2 bases and J shed 8 bases, with 13 bases lying between them. This CDR3 reads CASSLRGMTDTIYF. In DNA, the CDR3 is TGTGCCAGCAGCTTAAGAGGGATGACGGACACCATATATTTT.

The V gene is TRBV5-1, the J gene TRBJ1-1; possible D gene TRBD1, 6 bases. Per germline, CDR1 SGHRS and CDR2 YFSETQ. This CDR3 is 12 amino acids long. Trimming removed 3 bases from V and 6 bases from J, with 9 bases in between. CDR3 sequence reads: CASSSTGSEAFF. In DNA, the CDR3 is TGCGCCAGCAGCTCCACAGGGTCTGAAGCTTTCTTT.

The V gene is TRBV19, the J gene TRBJ2-3; D is possibly TRBD2 (7 bases). The CDR3 has 14 residues. Trimming removed 6 bases at V and 8 bases at J, with 18 bases between. The germline CDR1 and CDR2 sequences are LNHDA and SQIVND (reference sequence). CDR3 DNA sequence: TGTGCCAGTAGCCCAGGGAGGGGGGGGCTTACGCAGTATTTT. It specifies CASSPGRGGLTQYF.

This clone showed up just a few times. The V and J genes are TRBV7-8 and TRBJ2-1; 9 nucleotides line up with TRBD2. The length of the CDR3 is 15 residues. CDR1 and CDR2 from the germline V gene are SGHVS and FQNEAQ. Trimming took 5 bases from V and 2 from J; bases not matched to a gene: 4. In nucleotides, the CDR3 is TGTGCCAGCAGCACCAGCGGGGGGACCTACAATGAGCAGTTCTTC. Amino acid sequence: CASSTSGGTYNEQFF.

This chain uses TRBV2 with TRBJ2-7; the D gene is possibly TRBD2 (5 bases). V lost 7 bases and J 0 bases, leaving 13 bases between the germline ends. Germline lookup yields CDR1 SNHLY and CDR2 FYNNEI. The CDR3 loop spans 14 amino acids. The DNA of the CDR3 is TGTGCCAGCACCGCGGAGGCCACCTCCTACGAGCAGTACTTC. Its translation is CASTAEATSYEQYF.

The chain links TRBV18 to TRBJ1-2, with 7 bases lining up with TRBD1. V was clipped by 3 bases and J by 7 bases; unmatched bases: 2. Germline lookup yields CDR1 KGHSH and CDR2 LQKENI. The CDR3 totals 12 residues. CDR3 in DNA: TGTGCCAGCTCACCCGACAGGGCTGGCTACACCTTC. Its protein product is CASSPDRAGYTF.

The chain employs TRBV28 and TRBJ2-7, with 7 bases fitting TRBD1. The germline V gene encodes CDR1 MDHEN and CDR2 SYDVKM. After removal of 11 bases from V and 4 bases from J, the junction contained 11 bases not matched to a gene. The CDR3 extends over 13 amino acids. CDR3 region: CAVPGQHPYEQYF. The CDR3, as DNA: TGTGCCGTTCCGGGACAGCACCCTTACGAGCAGTACTTC.

This chain links TRBV27 with TRBJ1-2; TRBD1 matches 8 bases. The V and J ends lost 4 bases and 5 bases, in that order; junction bases with no gene match: 6. Germline V gene sequence: CDR1 MNHEY, CDR2 SMNVEV (reference sequence). CDR3 length equals 14 residues. This CDR3 is CASSSQGGKYGYTF. CDR3 sequence (DNA): TGTGCCAGCAGTTCACAGGGGGGAAAGTATGGCTACACCTTC.

The rearrangement joins TRBV28 to TRBJ2-1; 13 nucleotides line up with TRBD2. Germline CDR1 is MDHEN and CDR2 is SYDVKM. The CDR3 has 20 residues. The V segment lost 4 bases and the J segment 4 bases; nucleotides outside the gene matches: 16. This CDR3 is CASSSIPRTSGGHLYNEQFF. The CDR3 DNA reads as TGTGCCAGCAGTTCCATTCCAAGGACTAGCGGGGGCCACTTGTACAATGAGCAGTTCTTC.

The rearrangement uses TRBV19 and TRBJ2-5; 8 bases fit TRBD1. There are 15 residues in the CDR3. The germline V gene has CDR1 LNHDA and CDR2 SQIVND (reference sequence). Germline trimming cut 9 bases from V and 3 bases from J; bases unmatched to any gene: 12. CDR3 sequence reads: CASDSPGGREETQYF. The CDR3 DNA sequence: TGTGCCAGCGACAGCCCAGGGGGCCGGGAAGAGACCCAGTACTTC.

The chain carries TRBV6-6 and TRBJ1-1; D remains unclear. The germline V gene has CDR1 MNHNY and CDR2 SVGAGI (reference sequence). V lost 6 bases, J lost 8 bases, and 10 bases lay in between. This CDR3 contains 11 residues. The CDR3 DNA is TGTGCCAGCAGAGTGAGCGGGGAAGCTTTCTTT. Translating gives CASRVSGEAFF.

The chain links TRBV18 to TRBJ2-2; D call uncertain. V was trimmed by 4 bases and J by 4 bases, leaving 4 bases between them. Germline V lookup: CDR1 KGHSH, CDR2 LQKENI. The CDR3 length is 12 residues. The CDR3 loop is CASSRGTGELFF. The CDR3 DNA follows: TGTGCCAGCTCACGAGGCACCGGGGAGCTGTTTTTT.

V is TRBV11-2 and J is TRBJ2-1; a weak D match, TRBD1 (6 bases). Germline V gene lookup returns CDR1 SGHAT and CDR2 FQNNGV. The germline V and J ends were trimmed by 5 bases and 4 bases, with 15 bases remaining between them. CDR3 length equals 15 residues. The CDR3 is CASSPADSSYNEQFF. CDR3 in DNA: TGTGCCAGCAGCCCCGCGGACAGTTCTTACAATGAGCAGTTCTTC.

The rearrangement uses TRBV4-3 and TRBJ2-6; 9 bases match TRBD1. V shed 3 bases and J 0 bases; nucleotides not matched to a gene: 6. The CDR3 spans 18 residues. In germline, CDR1 is LGHNA, CDR2 YSLEER. The CDR3 DNA reads as TGCGCCAGCAGCCATGAGGGACAGGGTAGCTCTGGGGCCAACGTCCTGACTTTC. This gives the protein CASSHEGQGSSGANVLTF.